The entry below describes one TCR beta chain. The germline CDR1 and CDR2 sequences are GTSNPN and SVGIG (reference sequence). The CDR3 length is 16 residues. V was cut by 2 bases and J by 3 bases, with 17 bases left in between. These data come from a study of blood T cell repertoires in COVID-19. Looking at the study overall: From the United States, Italy and Spain came samples of acute and convalescent COVID-19. The cDNA or gDNA used as material had been derived from T cells, B-cell-depleted T cells, or PBMCs.

In the source study's methods: Cell counts per sample came from amplifying reference gene primers. This table comes from immunoSEQ multiplex PCR, and its TCRdb copy is limited to in-frame clones, with some not included. The DNA gave D and trimming, while V, J and clone size come from that table. This table has about 150,000 clones, over 80% appearing once. The receptor's source is a woman aged 35 to 49 with active or convalescent COVID-19. The specimen sequenced was peripheral blood. The chain links TRBV30 to TRBJ1-3, with a possible D match to TRBD1 (5 bases). CDR3 bases: TGTGCCTGGAGTCCCTACCGGGACTCGGGTGGAAACACCATATATTTT. Its translation is CAWSPYRDSGGNTIYF.